One sample yielded the 27 T cell receptor beta chains listed below, sequenced in a study of T cells in Graves' hyperthyroidism and ophthalmopathy (dated by TCRdb to about 2019). Library construction relied on multiplex PCR. Sequencing took place on an Illumina HiSeq 2000. TCR beta CDR3 regions were amplified from RNA transcripts. The TCR CDR3 was subjected to a first round of RT-PCR using the HTBI primer set and the Qiagen OneStep RT-PCR kit. In TCRdb, the public reads were trimmed at Q25 with fastp and aligned with MiXCR, with productive beta chains retained. For every CDR3 protein sequence, its rows merge into one entry that carries the most common genes and DNA. This sample gives hundreds of thousands of distinct CDR3 sequences in total; 20% to 25% of them show up just once. The ten largest clonotypes hold 34% of the sample. Sequencing used blood. The receptors here all came from a man in his thirties or forties with Graves' ophthalmopathy.

In this sample, this clonotype turned up a few times. V usage is TRBV7-3 and J usage is TRBJ2-7; D perhaps matches TRBD1 (6 bases). CDR3 length equals 15 residues. The V and J ends lost 5 bases and 0 bases respectively, with 14 bases between them. Germline V gene lookup returns CDR1 SGHTA and CDR2 FQGTGA. This CDR3 is CASSVPGQLSYEQYF. DNA of the CDR3: TGTGCCAGCAGCGTCCCGGGACAACTCTCCTACGAGCAGTACTTC.

This clonotype was detected many times. The rearrangement uses TRBV11-2 and TRBJ2-5, with a weak D call TRBD2 (5 bases). This CDR3 is 14 amino acids long. Germline V lookup: CDR1 SGHAT, CDR2 FQNNGV. Trimming took off 0 bases at V and 5 bases at J, with 10 bases between the two ends. This chain's CDR3 is CASSLDGGWETQYF. The DNA of the CDR3 is TGTGCCAGCAGCTTAGATGGAGGATGGGAGACCCAGTACTTC. The full variable domain, completed using reference TRBV11-2 and TRBJ2-5, is EAGVAQSPRYKIIEKRQSVAFWCNPISGHATLYWYQQILGQGPKLLIQFQNNGVVDDSQLPKDRFSAERLKGVDSTLKIQPAKLEDSAVYLCASSLDGGWETQYFGPGTRLLVL.

J is TRBJ2-7 and V is TRBV11-2, with D perhaps being TRBD1 or TRBD2 (5 bases each). Germline V gene lookup returns CDR1 SGHAT and CDR2 FQNNGV. The ends were cut back, 0 bases at V and 3 bases at J, with 15 bases in the middle. This CDR3 is built from 16 residues. This chain's CDR3 is CASSLDWPGDGYEQYF. In nucleotides, the CDR3 is TGTGCCAGCAGCTTAGATTGGCCCGGGGACGGCTACGAGCAGTACTTC.

This clonotype was recorded at least ten times. The CDR3 protein is CASSLGGAQPQHF. CDR3 DNA: TGTGCCAGCAGTTTAGGGGGGGCTCAGCCCCAGCATTTT. The chain combines TRBV12-3 or TRBV12-4 with TRBJ1-5, with D possibly TRBD1 on 6 matching bases. V was clipped by 1 base and J by 6 bases, with 7 bases between them. There are 13 residues in the CDR3.

This clonotype was picked up a small number of times. The gene calls are TRBV5-1 and TRBJ2-3, with 9 bases aligning to TRBD2. The ends lost 4 bases at V and 6 bases at J; junction bases unmatched: 27. Germline CDR1 is SGHRS and CDR2 is YFSETQ. The CDR3 is 21 amino acids. Here the CDR3 reads CASSPPRVAGEGGGWPDTQYF. The DNA for the CDR3 is TGCGCCAGCAGCCCCCCCAGAGTAGCGGGAGAGGGTGGAGGTTGGCCCGATACGCAGTATTTT. Supplemented by reference TRBV5-1 and TRBJ2-3, the full variable domain reads KAGVTQTPRYLIKTRGQQVTLSCSPISGHRSVSWYQQTPGQGLQFLFEYFSETQRNKGNFPGRFSGRQFSNSRSEMNVSTLELGDSALYLCASSPPRVAGEGGGWPDTQYFGPGTRLTVL.

The rearrangement joins TRBV6-1 to TRBJ2-1, with 14 bases identical to TRBD2. Looked up from germline, CDR1 is MNHNS and CDR2 is SASEGT. This CDR3 has 14 amino acids. Germline trimming cut 6 bases from V and 12 bases from J; bases unmatched to any gene: 7. The DNA for the CDR3 is TGTGCCAGCAGCCCAGGACTAGCGGGAGGTGGGCAGTTCTTC. As protein: CASSPGLAGGGQFF.

The sample holds many counts of this clonotype. The V gene is TRBV11-2, the J gene TRBJ1-5; TRBD1 might be the D (5 bases). V gave up 5 bases and J gave up 2 bases, with 13 bases separating them. CDR3 length: 15 amino acids. The germline gives CDR1 SGHAT, CDR2 FQNNGV. The CDR3 reads CASSQIAGGNQPQHF. The CDR3 nucleotides read TGTGCCAGCAGCCAAATTGCGGGGGGCAATCAGCCCCAGCATTTT.

This chain connects TRBV6-1 to TRBJ2-7; 11 bases fit TRBD1. V lost 4 bases and J lost 3; bases outside the gene matches: 5. Germline-derived CDR1 and CDR2 are MNHNS and SASEGT. The length of the CDR3 is 15 residues. The DNA for the CDR3 is TGTGCCAGCAGTGGCTTCGGGACAGGGGGCTACGAGCAGTACTTC. Amino acids: CASSGFGTGGYEQYF.

This clonotype was counted a few times. The chain employs TRBV10-3 and TRBJ2-5; D remains ambiguous. Germline V lookup: CDR1 ENHRY, CDR2 SYGVKD. V lost 4 bases and J lost 3, with 6 bases in between. This CDR3 region has 12 residues. The CDR3 here is CAISALEETQYF. In nucleotides, the CDR3 is TGTGCCATCAGTGCACTGGAAGAGACCCAGTACTTC.

The chain combines TRBV20-1 with TRBJ2-3; D is ambiguous. The CDR3 runs 11 residues. The germline CDR1 and CDR2 sequences are DFQATT and SNEGSKA (reference sequence). V was trimmed by 5 bases and J by 6 bases, leaving 9 bases between them. The CDR3 sequence: CSASVEDTQYF. CDR3 coding DNA: TGCAGTGCTTCGGTGGAGGATACGCAGTATTTT.

This chain uses TRBV25-1 with TRBJ1-6; D uncertain. V shed 7 bases and J shed 5 bases, with 6 bases lying between them. This CDR3 contains 12 residues. CDR1 is MGHDK, CDR2 SYGVNS, per germline. CDR3 DNA: TGTGCCAGCAACAGTCATAATTCACCCCTCCACTTT. This translates into CASNSHNSPLHF.

This clonotype was seen many times. The chain employs TRBV12-3 or TRBV12-4 and TRBJ1-1; 7 bases map to TRBD1. This CDR3 spans 15 amino acids. Losses at the gene ends were 1 base for V and 5 bases for J; bases not matched to a gene: 7. This CDR3 reads CASSLEAGGRTEAFF. CDR3 in DNA: TGTGCCAGCAGTTTAGAGGCAGGGGGAAGGACTGAAGCTTTCTTT.

V is TRBV4-2 and J is TRBJ1-1; 7 nucleotides match TRBD1. Looked up from germline, CDR1 is LGHNA and CDR2 is YNFKEQ. The CDR3 contains 13 residues. The V gene end was trimmed by 7 bases and the J gene end by 2 bases; junction bases not matched to a gene: 4. CDR3: CASKGQANTEAFF. For the CDR3, the DNA is TGTGCCAGCAAAGGACAGGCAAACACTGAAGCTTTCTTT.

Concerning this clonotype: One junction end does not reproduce the germline sequence, and a read error may be involved. The chain couples TRBV12-3 or TRBV12-4 to TRBJ2-2, with 10 bases aligning to TRBD2. The CDR3 runs to 15 residues. The CDR3 DNA follows: TGTGCCAACAGTCGGACTAGCGGAAACACCGGGGAGCTGTTTTTT. It encodes CANSRTSGNTGELFF.

The chain is built from TRBV7-9 and TRBJ2-7; D remains unclear. Germline CDR1 and CDR2: SEHNR and FQNEAQ (reference sequence). V shed 1 base and J shed 6 bases, with 25 bases lying between them. This CDR3 has 18 amino acids. The CDR3 DNA follows: TGTGCCAGCAGCTTAGTAGTAACTCCAATAACCCTCCACGGCGAGCAGTACTTC. Its translation: CASSLVVTPITLHGEQYF.

The CDR3 DNA sequence: TGCAGCGTTACGACAAGCATGAACACTGAAGCTTTCTTT. It specifies CSVTTSMNTEAFF. This chain links TRBV29-1 with TRBJ1-1; no firm D call. This CDR3 has 13 amino acids. CDR1 SQVTM and CDR2 ANQGSEA come from the germline V gene. V lost 5 bases and J lost 0, with 10 bases in between.

This clonotype has just a few counts. For the CDR3, the DNA is TGTGCCAGCAGCCCCAGACAGGGTCGGGGTGGCTACACCTTC. It translates to CASSPRQGRGGYTF. The genes are TRBV7-9 and TRBJ1-2; 7 bases match TRBD1. The CDR3 has 14 amino acids. In germline, CDR1 is SEHNR, CDR2 FQNEAQ (reference sequence). Trimming at V came to 5 bases and at J to 7 bases, leaving 10 bases not matched to a gene.

The chain combines TRBV11-2 with TRBJ2-7, with no clear D. V was cut by 3 bases and J by 4 bases, with 16 bases left in between. This CDR3 contains 15 residues. Germline V gene lookup returns CDR1 SGHAT and CDR2 FQNNGV. The CDR3 sequence is CASSFGSTVGYEQYF. The CDR3 region has the DNA TGTGCCAGCAGCTTCGGCTCAACGGTCGGATACGAGCAGTACTTC.

This clonotype appeared many times. The rearrangement joins TRBV12-3 or TRBV12-4 to TRBJ2-3; 11 nucleotides match TRBD2. This CDR3 comprises 15 residues. The trim removed 4 bases at V and 1 base at J, leaving 1 base unmatched. The CDR3 bases are TGTGCCAGCAGTTGGACTAGCGGGCGCACAGATACGCAGTATTTT. This gives the protein CASSWTSGRTDTQYF.

The J gene is TRBJ2-7, the V gene TRBV20-1; TRBD2 matches at 10 bases. CDR3 length: 17 residues. Germline CDR1 DFQATT, CDR2 SNEGSKA (reference sequence). Trimming cost V 5 bases and J 3 bases; bases outside gene matches: 16. The CDR3 coding sequence is TGCAGTGCTGGCCCGGGACTAGCGCCCCGGAGGAGCTACGAGCAGTACTTC. Translation: CSAGPGLAPRRSYEQYF.

This clonotype was observed a handful of times. A read error may explain this, as a much larger clone is one base away. The chain recombines TRBV27 with TRBJ1-4; D not certain. Germline V gives CDR1 MNHEY, CDR2 SMNVEV (reference sequence). The CDR3 sequence is 11 residues long. V lost 4 bases to trimming and J lost 8 bases, with 5 bases between them. The CDR3 here is CASSSGEKLFF. DNA for the CDR3: TGTGCCAGCAGTTCAGGAGAAAAACTGTTTTTT.

The chain uses TRBV15 and TRBJ1-6, with D unresolved. V was trimmed by 0 bases and J by 3 bases, leaving 9 bases between them. This CDR3 contains 16 residues. The germline CDR1 and CDR2 sequences are LNHNV and YYDKDF (reference sequence). CDR3 DNA sequence: TGTGCCACCAGCAGAGATCGGGCCGTCTATAATTCACCCCTCCACTTT. As protein: CATSRDRAVYNSPLHF. Full variable domain (outside the CDR3, taken from reference TRBV15 and TRBJ1-6): DAMVIQNPRYQVTQFGKPVTLSCSQTLNHNVMYWYQQKSSQAPKLLFHYYDKDFNNEADTPDNFQSRRPNTSFCFLDIRSPGLGDTAMYLCATSRDRAVYNSPLHFGNGTRLTVT.

There are a few counts of this clonotype. The chain employs TRBV7-2 and TRBJ2-1; 13 positions match TRBD2. The CDR3 has 17 amino acids. J lost 8 bases, V lost 4 bases, and 11 bases had no gene match. Germline lookup yields CDR1 SGHTA and CDR2 FQGNSA. In nucleotides, the CDR3 is TGTGCCAGCAGCTGGATAGCCGGACTAGCGGGAGTGGATGAGCAGTTCTTC. Its protein is CASSWIAGLAGVDEQFF.

In its sample, this clonotype was seen many times. This sequence joins TRBV7-2 and TRBJ1-2; a weak D match, TRBD1 (6 bases). From germline, CDR1 is SGHTA and CDR2 FQGNSA. The germline V and J ends were trimmed by 6 bases and 3 bases, with 17 bases remaining between them. The CDR3 contains 15 residues. CDR3 sequence reads: CASRINDRSYYGYTF. The CDR3 bases are TGTGCCAGCAGAATTAATGACAGGAGTTACTATGGCTACACCTTC.

The genes are TRBV6-1 and TRBJ2-7; D uncertain. Germline V CDR1 and CDR2: MNHNS, SASEGT. The V gene lost 6 bases and the J gene lost 6 bases, with 21 bases spanning the gap. This CDR3 has 15 residues. This chain's CDR3 is CASSPPRRGFLEQYF. The DNA of the CDR3 is TGTGCCAGCAGCCCCCCCCGCCGAGGTTTCCTCGAGCAGTACTTC.

This clonotype was observed at least ten times. This chain links TRBV28 with TRBJ2-5; 7 bases map to TRBD1. The V gene's germline CDR1 is MDHEN and CDR2 SYDVKM. This CDR3 is 15 amino acids long. Unmatched junction bases numbered 13, after V lost 7 bases and J lost 5 bases. The DNA of the CDR3 is TGTGCCAGCACCCCCTTCCCCGGACAGGACGAGACCCAGTACTTC. Its protein product is CASTPFPGQDETQYF. The full variable domain, completed using reference TRBV28 and TRBJ2-5, is DVKVTQSSRYLVKRTGEKVFLECVQDMDHENMFWYRQDPGLGLRLIYFSYDVKMKEKGDIPEGYSVSREKKERFSLILESASTNQTSMYLCASTPFPGQDETQYFGPGTRLLVL.

The chain couples TRBV12-3 or TRBV12-4 to TRBJ1-6; possibly TRBD1 for D (6 bases). V lost 4 bases and J 10 bases, leaving 14 bases between the germline ends. The CDR3 runs 14 residues. The CDR3 spells CASSSRTDPSPLHF. CDR3 nucleotide sequence: TGTGCCAGCAGTTCCCGGACAGACCCCTCACCCCTCCACTTT.